What follows are 15 T cell receptor beta chains derived from one specimen sequenced in a study of cytomegalovirus exposure and HLA in healthy donors. The study ran its PCR with 60 Vbeta and 13 Jbeta primers. Generated by immunoSEQ multiplex PCR, the TCRdb table keeps only in-frame clones and is missing some. This repertoire shows about 300,000 clones, 80% to 90% found once; its top ten account for less than 4%. Sequencing was performed on PBMCs. These receptors were taken from a man aged 35-49 years in good health and CMV-seropositive.

This rearrangement joins TRBV19 to TRBJ2-2; 11 bases match TRBD2. Germline lookup yields CDR1 LNHDA and CDR2 SQIVND (reference sequence). The CDR3 is made up of 14 amino acids. With V trimmed by 6 bases and J by 6 bases, 3 bases remained unmatched. CDR3 nucleotide sequence: TGTGCCAGTAGAGGGACTAGCGGCGCCGGGGAGCTGTTTTTT. It encodes CASRGTSGAGELFF.

J is TRBJ2-7 and V is TRBV5-6; 7 bases fit TRBD1. The CDR3 has 16 residues. CDR1 is SGHDT, CDR2 YYEEEE, per germline. Trimming took 0 bases from V and 3 from J; bases not matched to a gene: 9. DNA for the CDR3: TGTGCCAGCAGCTTGGCCGTTGGGACAGTCCTCTACGAGCAGTACTTC. Amino acid sequence: CASSLAVGTVLYEQYF.

This chain uses TRBV18 with TRBJ1-1; 9 bases agree with TRBD1. The V and J ends lost 2 bases and 1 base, in that order; junction bases with no gene match: 8. Germline V gives CDR1 KGHSH, CDR2 LQKENI. The CDR3 covers 17 residues. CDR3 protein: CASSPINSGQGNTEAFF. In nucleotides, the CDR3 is TGTGCCAGCTCACCAATCAACTCGGGACAGGGGAACACTGAAGCTTTCTTT.

J is TRBJ2-2 and V is TRBV6-4, with D perhaps TRBD1 (6 bases). CDR1 is MRHNA, CDR2 SNTAGT, per germline. Trimming shortened V by 4 bases and J by 2 bases, and 14 bases separated the two germline ends. The CDR3 consists of 16 residues. CDR3: CASSGQGPPNTGELFF. The DNA of the CDR3 is TGTGCCAGCAGTGGGCAGGGGCCGCCAAACACCGGGGAGCTGTTTTTT.

The rearrangement uses TRBV6-4 and TRBJ1-5; D is undetermined. CDR1 and CDR2 from the germline V gene are MRHNA and SNTAGT. This CDR3 contains 14 residues. Deletions cut 4 bases from V and 0 bases from J, with 7 bases between. The CDR3 region is CASSASYSNQPQHF. CDR3 DNA sequence: TGTGCCAGCAGTGCTAGTTATAGCAATCAGCCCCAGCATTTT.

The rearrangement links TRBV28 to TRBJ1-6; 9 bases align to TRBD1. Germline loops: CDR1 MDHEN, CDR2 SYDVKM. The V segment lost 6 bases and the J segment 11 bases; nucleotides outside the gene matches: 8. This CDR3 spans 14 amino acids. The CDR3 is CASRTGQGVAPLHF. CDR3 nucleotides: TGTGCCAGCAGAACGGGACAGGGAGTTGCACCCCTCCACTTT. Full variable domain (missing parts from reference TRBV28 and TRBJ1-6): DVKVTQSSRYLVKRTGEKVFLECVQDMDHENMFWYRQDPGLGLRLIYFSYDVKMKEKGDIPEGYSVSREKKERFSLILESASTNQTSMYLCASRTGQGVAPLHFGNGTRLTVT.

The V and J genes are TRBV27 and TRBJ2-7; 9 positions match TRBD2. Germline lookup yields CDR1 MNHEY and CDR2 SMNVEV (reference sequence). V shed 2 bases, J shed 6 bases, and the junction held 5 bases outside the gene matches. The length of the CDR3 is 14 residues. The CDR3 loop is CASSLIAGVAEQYF. CDR3 nucleotide sequence: TGTGCCAGCAGTTTAATAGCGGGAGTTGCCGAGCAGTACTTC.

The chain links TRBV18 to TRBJ1-1; possible D gene TRBD1, 6 bases. V lost 3 bases and J 1 base, leaving 12 bases between the germline ends. CDR3 length: 15 amino acids. Germline V gene data show CDR1 as KGHSH and CDR2 as LQKENI. CDR3 residues: CASSPRTTGNTEAFF. The DNA of the CDR3 is TGTGCCAGCTCACCTCGAACGACAGGGAACACTGAAGCTTTCTTT. The full variable domain, completed using reference TRBV18 and TRBJ1-1, is NAGVMQNPRHLVRRRGQEARLRCSPMKGHSHVYWYRQLPEEGLKFMVYLQKENIIDESGMPKERFSAEFPKEGPSILRIQQVVRGDSAAYFCASSPRTTGNTEAFFGQGTRLTVV.

J is TRBJ1-5 and V is TRBV6-4; 7 bases match TRBD1. The ends lost 6 bases at V and 4 bases at J; junction bases unmatched: 3. Germline-derived CDR1 and CDR2 are MRHNA and SNTAGT. The CDR3 consists of 13 residues. In DNA, the CDR3 is TGTGCCAGCAGGAAACAGGGGAATCAGCCCCAGCATTTT. This gives the protein CASRKQGNQPQHF.

The chain has TRBV7-9 and TRBJ1-3; D unclear. Germline CDR1 SEHNR, CDR2 FQNEAQ (reference sequence). Trimming took off 2 bases at V and 4 bases at J, with 3 bases between the two ends. The CDR3 consists of 12 residues. The DNA for the CDR3 is TGTGCCAGCAGCTTAACAGGAAACACCATATATTTT. This gives the protein CASSLTGNTIYF.

This chain uses TRBV18 with TRBJ2-1; perhaps TRBD1 as D (6 bases). Trimming cost V 3 bases and J 0 bases, with 9 bases left between them. The CDR3 consists of 15 residues. Per germline, CDR1 KGHSH and CDR2 LQKENI. CDR3 DNA: TGTGCCAGCTCACCGGGGGCTAGCTCCTACAATGAGCAGTTCTTC. Amino acid sequence: CASSPGASSYNEQFF.

The chain combines TRBV2 with TRBJ1-5; unclear D gene. Germline CDR1 is SNHLY and CDR2 is FYNNEI. Deletions cut 3 bases from V and 5 bases from J, with 14 bases between. The CDR3 is made up of 15 amino acids. The CDR3 bases are TGTGCCAGCAGTGATCGTGGCAGTCAGTATCAGCCCCAGCATTTT. Amino acid sequence: CASSDRGSQYQPQHF. The variable domain in full, with the rest retrieved from reference TRBV2 and TRBJ1-5, is EPEVTQTPSHQVTQMGQEVILRCVPISNHLYFYWYRQILGQKVEFLVSFYNNEISEKSEIFDDQFSVERPDGSNFTLKIRSTKLEDSAMYFCASSDRGSQYQPQHFGDGTRLSIL.

V is TRBV7-9 and J is TRBJ2-7; TRBD1 is a possible D gene (6 bases). In germline, CDR1 is SEHNR, CDR2 FQNEAQ (reference sequence). Trimming took 2 bases from V and 7 from J, leaving 9 bases between them. The CDR3 is made up of 12 amino acids. CDR3 DNA: TGTGCCAGCAGCTTAACAGGGTGGGAGCAGTACTTC. Its translation is CASSLTGWEQYF.

The chain uses TRBV7-9 and TRBJ1-1, with 7 bases aligning to TRBD1. Germline trimming cut 4 bases from V and 2 bases from J; bases unmatched to any gene: 7. The length of the CDR3 is 15 residues. The V gene's germline CDR1 is SEHNR and CDR2 FQNEAQ (reference sequence). CDR3 bases: TGTGCCAGCAGCTCTTACAGGGGTCGAAACACTGAAGCTTTCTTT. Encoded protein: CASSSYRGRNTEAFF. Full variable domain (outside the CDR3, taken from reference TRBV7-9 and TRBJ1-1): DTGVSQNPRHKITKRGQNVTFRCDPISEHNRLYWYRQTLGQGPEFLTYFQNEAQLEKSRLLSDRFSAERPKGSFSTLEIQRTEQGDSAMYLCASSSYRGRNTEAFFGQGTRLTVV.

This clone occurred a few times. This chain connects TRBV7-3 to TRBJ2-3; 10 nucleotides line up with TRBD2. Unmatched junction bases numbered 8, after V lost 5 bases and J lost 3 bases. The germline gives CDR1 SGHTA, CDR2 FQGTGA. The CDR3 has 16 residues. The CDR3 sequence is CASSGGSSGGTDTQYF. Here the CDR3 DNA reads TGTGCCAGCAGCGGCGGGTCTAGCGGGGGAACAGATACGCAGTATTTT.